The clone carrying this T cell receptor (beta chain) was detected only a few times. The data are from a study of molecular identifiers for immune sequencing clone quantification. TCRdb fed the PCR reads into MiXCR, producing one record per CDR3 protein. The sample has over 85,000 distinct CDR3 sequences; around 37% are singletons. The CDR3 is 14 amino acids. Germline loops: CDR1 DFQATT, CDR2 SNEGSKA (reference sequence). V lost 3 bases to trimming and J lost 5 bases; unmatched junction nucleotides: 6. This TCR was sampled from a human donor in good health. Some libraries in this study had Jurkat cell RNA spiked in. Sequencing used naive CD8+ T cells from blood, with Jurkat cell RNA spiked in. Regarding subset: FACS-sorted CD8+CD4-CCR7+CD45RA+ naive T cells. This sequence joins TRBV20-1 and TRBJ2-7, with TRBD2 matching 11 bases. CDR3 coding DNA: TGCAGTGCTAGTACTAGCGGGAGTTTCCACGAGCAGTACTTC. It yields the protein CSASTSGSFHEQYF.